One sample yielded the 8 T cell receptor beta chains listed below, sequenced in a study of human T cells and chemical hapten exposure. Via MiXCR, TCRdb re-called the RACE reads, giving one row per CDR3 protein. The table records roughly 50,000 distinct CDR3 sequences, approximately 10% of them present only once. Regarding time point: patch test 1, 2 weeks after DPC sensitization. Treatment reported: therapeutic diphenylcyclopropenone sensitization with weekly scalp DPC. The study extracted total RNA from unfractionated whole blood. Sequenced material: whole blood, taken in connection with sensitization to the hapten diphenylcyclopropenone (DPC). Receptors were obtained from a woman aged 40 to 55 with alopecia areata. Some clones in this sample may be carry-over from other donors' samples.

The chain employs TRBV20-1 and TRBJ2-3; 10 nucleotides agree with TRBD2. V trimming: 5 bases; J trimming: 1 base; junction bases outside the gene matches: 6. CDR3 length equals 15 residues. Germline-derived CDR1 and CDR2 are DFQATT and SNEGSKA (reference sequence). The CDR3 loop is CSASLAGDRTDTQYF. CDR3 nucleotides: TGCAGTGCTTCCCTAGCGGGAGATCGCACAGATACGCAGTATTTT.

This clonotype was seen only a few times. This chain links TRBV20-1 with TRBJ1-2; D is uncertain. V was clipped by 1 base and J by 1 base, with 7 bases between them. CDR3 size: 13 residues. Germline V gene lookup returns CDR1 DFQATT and CDR2 SNEGSKA (reference sequence). The CDR3 region has the DNA TGCAGTGCTAGAGCTGGGGTTAACTATGGCTACACCTTC. Amino acid sequence: CSARAGVNYGYTF.

The chain is built from TRBV28 and TRBJ1-6; D might be TRBD1 (6 bases). The germline V gene encodes CDR1 MDHEN and CDR2 SYDVKM. The CDR3 contains 16 residues. The V gene lost 3 bases and the J gene lost 5 bases, with 14 bases spanning the gap. The CDR3 DNA reads as TGTGCCAGCAGTTTCGAAAGGACAGTGAATAATTCACCCCTCCACTTT. It yields the protein CASSFERTVNNSPLHF.

The chain combines TRBV5-1 with TRBJ2-5; D gene uncertain. V was trimmed by 1 base and J by 5 bases, leaving 12 bases between them. This CDR3 has 14 amino acids. The V gene's germline CDR1 is SGHRS and CDR2 YFSETQ. CDR3 sequence (DNA): TGCGCCAGCAGCTTGACAGCCCGACCCGAGACCCAGTACTTC. Protein product: CASSLTARPETQYF.

This clonotype occurred many times. This chain connects TRBV9 to TRBJ1-1; tentative D call: TRBD1 (6 bases). Germline V gives CDR1 SGDLS, CDR2 YYNGEE. V dropped 4 bases and J dropped 1 base, with 11 bases sitting between them. CDR3 length equals 14 residues. The CDR3, as DNA: TGTGCCAGCAGCCTAGGACAGAGGAACACTGAAGCTTTCTTT. As protein: CASSLGQRNTEAFF.

At least ten counts were recorded for this clonotype. The chain combines TRBV20-1 with TRBJ2-1, with TRBD2 matching 16 bases. The germline V gene has CDR1 DFQATT and CDR2 SNEGSKA (reference sequence). Trimming cost V 6 bases and J 8 bases; bases outside gene matches: 10. The CDR3 is made up of 16 amino acids. In DNA form, the CDR3 reads TGCAGTGCCACCGGGACTAGCGGGGGGGCACGCGATGAGCAGTTCTTC. This sequence encodes CSATGTSGGARDEQFF.

This clonotype came up a few times. The chain employs TRBV19 and TRBJ2-6; D is uncertain. Trimming stripped 5 bases from V and 2 bases from J, with 10 bases between. This CDR3 is built from 15 residues. Germline V gives CDR1 LNHDA, CDR2 SQIVND (reference sequence). Here the CDR3 DNA reads TGTGCCAGTAGTGGGATAGTTGCTGGGGCCAACGTCCTGACTTTC. Translated: CASSGIVAGANVLTF.

The chain combines TRBV7-9 with TRBJ1-4, with 8 bases matching TRBD1. The CDR3 consists of 15 residues. The trim removed 5 bases at V and 5 bases at J, leaving 7 bases unmatched. Germline V gene lookup returns CDR1 SEHNR and CDR2 FQNEAQ (reference sequence). This CDR3 reads CASSRDRSTNEKLFF. The CDR3 DNA is TGTGCCAGCAGCCGGGACAGGTCCACAAATGAAAAACTGTTTTTT.